This T cell receptor (beta chain) emerged from a study of blood T cells in healthy people across ages. This CDR3 has 13 residues. CDR1 and CDR2 from the germline V gene are SNHLY and FYNNEI. Trimming removed 6 bases from V and 1 base from J, with 9 bases in between. Each sample had at least 6.5 million PBMCs isolated. Every sample gave at least 6 micrograms of total RNA when it was extracted. A sample-barcoded 5' primer and a J-beta primer mix were used in a second PCR of roughly 6 to 11 cycles. TCRdb itself ran the 5' RACE reads through MiXCR, one entry per CDR3 protein. Of 1.8 million or so distinct CDR3 sequences listed, 30% to 40% are singletons.

Sequencing was done on a sample of blood. The clonotype originates from a human donor in good health. The chain uses TRBV2 and TRBJ1-1; D may be TRBD1 (6 bases). The CDR3 spells CASRVGQNTEAFF. DNA for the CDR3: TGTGCCAGCAGGGTGGGACAGAACACTGAAGCTTTCTTT.